The next 20 T cell receptor beta chains were all read from a single sample in a study of regulatory T cells in long-lasting Graves disease. As for time point: newly diagnosed GD, antithyroid drugs for less than 3 months. There was RNA extracted from PBMCs, and the TCR library was made from it. HTBI primers from iRepertoire and Arm-PCR of CDR3 regions yielded the TCR beta libraries. In TCRdb, the multiplex PCR reads were re-called with MiXCR into one record per CDR3 protein. The table has approximately 470,000 distinct CDR3 sequences, about a sixth seen once; the top ten hold 9% to 15%. These data also featured in a second study, about T cells in Graves' hyperthyroidism and ophthalmopathy.

Sequencing was performed on peripheral blood mononuclear cells (PBMCs), taken at new diagnosis, from a patient treated with antithyroid drugs. The receptors were gathered from a man in his forties or fifties with Graves disease.

This chain links TRBV7-8 with TRBJ2-1, with D uncertain. The CDR3 runs 15 residues. V was clipped by 1 base and J by 9 bases, with 16 bases between them. The germline gives CDR1 SGHVS, CDR2 FQNEAQ. Here the CDR3 DNA reads TGTGCCAGCAGCTTAGGGGCTACGGTTATCGCTGAGCAGTTCTTC. As protein: CASSLGATVIAEQFF.

J is TRBJ2-6 and V is TRBV15, with TRBD1 identical over 8 bases. V dropped 0 bases and J dropped 1; count of bases not matched to a gene: 8. Germline-derived CDR1 and CDR2 are LNHNV and YYDKDF (reference sequence). CDR3 length: 19 amino acids. DNA for the CDR3: TGTGCCACCAGCAGAGATTACGGGACAGGACTTTCTGGGGCCAACGTCCTGACTTTC. Its protein is CATSRDYGTGLSGANVLTF.

Remarks on this clonotype: This could be a read error, since a much larger clone is one nucleotide away. V is TRBV5-1 and J is TRBJ2-7, with a tentative D call TRBD2 (6 bases). Germline loops: CDR1 SGHRS, CDR2 YFSETQ. The length of the CDR3 is 14 residues. CDR3 nucleotide sequence: TGCGCCGGCAGCTTGGAGGGGCTGTTGTCCGAGCAGTACTTC. Protein: CAGSLEGLLSEQYF. Looking up the rest from reference TRBV5-1 and TRBJ2-7 gives the full variable domain: KAGVTQTPRYLIKTRGQQVTLSCSPISGHRSVSWYQQTPGQGLQFLFEYFSETQRNKGNFPGRFSGRQFSNSRSEMNVSTLELGDSALYLCAGSLEGLLSEQYFGPGTRLTVT.

This clonotype was observed once. A clone one base away is much larger, so this may be a read error. The chain is built from TRBV11-2 and TRBJ2-5; 7 bases align to TRBD2. The CDR3 sequence is 15 residues long. The germline gives CDR1 SGHAT, CDR2 FQNNGV. The CDR3 region is CASSSATSDQESQYF. CDR3 DNA: TGTGCCAGCAGCTCCGCTACTAGCGACCAAGAGTCCCAGTACTTC.

On this clonotype itself: A read error may be the cause here, since a much bigger clone is one base away. The gene calls are TRBV2 and TRBJ2-1, with 14 bases identical to TRBD2. V lost 6 bases to trimming and J lost 8 bases; unmatched junction nucleotides: 3. The CDR3 length is 14 residues. The germline V gene encodes CDR1 SNHLY and CDR2 FYNNEI. The CDR3 sequence is CASSGGLAGDEQFF. The CDR3, as DNA: TGTGCCAGCAGCGGGGGACTAGCGGGAGATGAGCAGTTCTTC.

This clonotype was detected ten times or more. V and J are TRBV12-3 or TRBV12-4 and TRBJ1-5; 7 bases agree with TRBD1. Trimming took 6 bases from V and 6 from J; bases not matched to a gene: 2. The CDR3 loop spans 12 amino acids. The CDR3 DNA reads TGTGCCAGCAGGCCAGGGGGTCAGCCCCAGCATTTT. This sequence encodes CASRPGGQPQHF.

The rearrangement uses TRBV19 and TRBJ1-5; D remains unclear. The CDR3 consists of 12 residues. Germline lookup yields CDR1 LNHDA and CDR2 SQIVND (reference sequence). With 4 bases removed from V and 4 bases from J, the gap between germline ends came to 5 bases. CDR3 coding DNA: TGTGCCAGTAGTAGACTGAATCAGCCCCAGCATTTT. Amino acids: CASSRLNQPQHF.

About this clonotype: A much larger clone differs from this one at a single base, so this may be a read error. The gene calls are TRBV20-1 and TRBJ2-7; 10 bases map to TRBD2. This CDR3 contains 15 residues. The junction had 4 bases not matched to a gene; V was cut back by 0 bases and J by 2 bases. Germline V lookup: CDR1 DFQATT, CDR2 SNEGSKA (reference sequence). CDR3 amino acids: CSARDPSGSAYEQYF. DNA of the CDR3: TGCAGTGCTAGAGACCCTAGCGGGAGCGCCTACGAGCAGTACTTC.

The chain uses TRBV12-3 or TRBV12-4 and TRBJ2-2; tentatively, D is TRBD2 (6 bases). The CDR3 has 15 amino acids. Trimming left V 2 bases short and J 1 base short, with 8 bases between. For the CDR3, the DNA is TGTGCCAGCAGTTTATGGGGGGAGAACACCGGGGAGCTGTTTTTT. Its protein product is CASSLWGENTGELFF.

This clonotype was detected many times. For the CDR3, the DNA is TGTGCCTGGAGTGGACAGTCGAGCTCCTACAATGAGCAGTTCTTC. It translates to CAWSGQSSSYNEQFF. The V call is TRBV30, the J call TRBJ2-1, with D possibly TRBD1 on 5 matching bases. The CDR3 is 15 residues long. Trimming removed 1 base from V and 0 bases from J, with 10 bases in between. CDR1 and CDR2 (germline): GTSNPN, SVGIG (reference sequence).

The gene calls are TRBV29-1 and TRBJ1-2, with TRBD1 matching 9 bases. From germline, CDR1 is SQVTM and CDR2 ANQGSEA. V was clipped by 7 bases and J by 4 bases; unmatched bases: 4. The CDR3 covers 12 residues. The CDR3 sequence: CSGQDRGYGYTF. CDR3 nucleotide sequence: TGCAGCGGCCAGGACAGGGGCTATGGCTACACCTTC. The full variable domain, rest sourced from reference TRBV29-1 and TRBJ1-2, is SAVISQKPSRDICQRGTSLTIQCQVDSQVTMMFWYRQQPGQSLTLIATANQGSEATYESGFVIDKFPISRPNLTFSTLTVSNMSPEDSSIYLCSGQDRGYGYTFGSGTRLTVV.

This clonotype was detected only a few times. The chain uses TRBV7-9 and TRBJ1-1; D may be TRBD1 (5 bases). Germline CDR1 SEHNR, CDR2 FQNEAQ (reference sequence). Trimming left V 1 base short and J 5 bases short, with 8 bases between. The CDR3 is made up of 13 amino acids. CDR3 nucleotides: TGTGCCAGCAGCTTAGAGGGGAGGACTGAAGCTTTCTTT. This sequence encodes CASSLEGRTEAFF.

This clonotype was counted a few times. The gene calls are TRBV9 and TRBJ2-2; D may be TRBD1 (5 bases). Trimming shortened V by 0 bases and J by 6 bases, and 9 bases separated the two germline ends. CDR3 length equals 14 residues. The germline CDR1 and CDR2 sequences are SGDLS and YYNGEE. CDR3 residues: CASSVELGAGELFF. In DNA, the CDR3 is TGTGCCAGCAGCGTAGAGCTAGGGGCCGGGGAGCTGTTTTTT.

Only one count was recorded for this clonotype. For the CDR3, the DNA is TGTGCCAGCAGGCCCCGTGCGGGAGATGCGTACGAGCAGTACTTC. Amino acids: CASRPRAGDAYEQYF. The chain uses TRBV6-1 and TRBJ2-7; 7 nucleotides match TRBD2. In germline, CDR1 is MNHNS, CDR2 SASEGT. The CDR3 is made up of 15 amino acids. J was trimmed by 4 bases and V by 6 bases; bases with no gene match: 12.

This clonotype was recorded at least ten times. J is TRBJ2-1 and V is TRBV14; maybe TRBD2 (5 bases). Trimming took off 3 bases at V and 9 bases at J, with 15 bases between the two ends. The CDR3 spans 14 residues. Germline V gives CDR1 SGHDN, CDR2 FVKESK. The CDR3 DNA follows: TGTGCCAGCAGCCAGTCGGGAAAGGGTTTTGAGCAGTTCTTC. Encoded protein: CASSQSGKGFEQFF.

The chain is built from TRBV29-1 and TRBJ1-5; D gene uncertain. Germline lookup yields CDR1 SQVTM and CDR2 ANQGSEA. The CDR3 covers 12 residues. V lost 4 bases, J lost 2 bases, and 6 bases lay in between. The CDR3 protein is CSVVAGNQPQHF. The CDR3 region has the DNA TGCAGCGTTGTTGCCGGCAATCAGCCCCAGCATTTT.

This clonotype has just a few counts. The chain combines TRBV12-3 or TRBV12-4 with TRBJ2-5, with TRBD1 matching 8 bases. The ends lost 5 bases at V and 5 bases at J; junction bases unmatched: 16. The CDR3 is 17 residues long. CDR3 in DNA: TGTGCCAGCAGTCCTTTTTACGGACAGGGTGCGGGGGAGACCCAGTACTTC. Translated, it gives CASSPFYGQGAGETQYF.

Worth noting for this clonotype: This may come from a read error, since a much larger clone is one base off. The V gene is TRBV7-8, the J gene TRBJ2-7, with D unresolved. Trimming shortened V by 5 bases and J by 7 bases, and 9 bases separated the two germline ends. The germline V gene encodes CDR1 SGHVS and CDR2 FQNEAQ. This CDR3 is 11 amino acids long. The CDR3 DNA sequence: TGTGCCAGCAGCGGAGCAATTGAGCAGTACTTC. Encoded protein: CASSGAIEQYF. The full variable domain, in which reference TRBV7-8 and TRBJ2-7 provide the parts outside the CDR3, is GAGVSQSPRYKVAKRGQDVALRCDPISGHVSLFWYQQALGQGPEFLTYFQNEAQLDKSGLPSDRFFAERPEGSVSTLKIQRTQQEDSAVYLCASSGAIEQYFGPGTRLTVT.

The rearrangement joins TRBV2 to TRBJ2-1; TRBD2 agrees at 13 bases. V shed 4 bases and J 8 bases; nucleotides not matched to a gene: 5. Germline CDR1 is SNHLY and CDR2 is FYNNEI. This CDR3 region has 15 residues. The CDR3: CASSVTSGRVDEQFF. The CDR3 DNA sequence: TGTGCCAGCAGTGTCACTAGCGGGAGGGTCGATGAGCAGTTCTTC.

At least ten counts were recorded for this clonotype. V is TRBV11-1 and J is TRBJ2-1, with 12 bases that match TRBD2. This CDR3 is built from 19 residues. Unmatched junction bases numbered 11, after V lost 2 bases and J lost 3 bases. CDR1 and CDR2 from the germline V gene are SGHAT and FQDESV (reference sequence). CDR3: CASSLLASGRAEIYNEQFF. In nucleotides, the CDR3 is TGTGCCAGCAGCTTACTAGCTAGCGGGAGGGCCGAGATCTACAATGAGCAGTTCTTC.